These T cell receptor beta chains were read from a single sample in a study of T cell responses to AZD1222 COVID-19 vaccine. Clones were sequenced by immunoSEQ multiplex PCR, and TCRdb holds only the in-frame ones, with some missing. The sample includes some 200,000 clones, more than 85% seen only once; the top ten take approximately 3.4%. Material: peripheral blood, obtained 28 days after the second AZD1222 dose. The receptor source for this set is an adult who received the AZD1222 COVID-19 vaccine. The CDR3 runs from the conserved cysteine through the conserved F or W. A D gene is named only where the DNA matches it firmly. Only part of the rows carry a size: once, few, many, or a class if the clone is expanded.

cdr3_aa: CASSERVSPHSYNSPLHF
cdr3_nt: TGTGCCAGCAGTGAGAGGGTTTCCCCCCACTCCTATAATTCACCCCTCCACTTT
clone_size: few
d_call: .
v_call: TRBV2
j_call: TRBJ1-6

cdr3_aa: CASSLGQGAYEQYF
cdr3_nt: TGTGCCAGCAGCTTAGGTCAGGGGGCCTACGAGCAGTACTTC
clone_size: .
d_call: TRBD1
v_call: TRBV11-3
j_call: TRBJ2-7

cdr3_aa: CSVAYVRAGEQYF
cdr3_nt: TGCAGCGTTGCCTACGTCAGGGCTGGCGAGCAGTACTTC
clone_size: .
d_call: .
v_call: TRBV29-1
j_call: TRBJ2-7

cdr3_aa: CASSRGQGGWDGYTF
cdr3_nt: TGTGCCAGCAGCCGGGGACAGGGTGGTTGGGATGGCTACACCTTC
clone_size: .
d_call: TRBD1
v_call: TRBV7-2
j_call: TRBJ1-2

cdr3_aa: CASSFGTGTYNEQFF
cdr3_nt: TGTGCCAGCAGCTTTGGGACAGGGACTTACAATGAGCAGTTCTTC
clone_size: few
d_call: TRBD1
v_call: TRBV7-3
j_call: TRBJ2-1

cdr3_aa: CASSEIGVGSPLHF
cdr3_nt: TGTGCCAGCAGTGAAATAGGGGTAGGTTCACCCCTCCACTTT
clone_size: .
d_call: .
v_call: TRBV2
j_call: TRBJ1-6

cdr3_aa: CASSNLAHAGYGYTF
cdr3_nt: TGTGCCAGCAGCAATTTGGCCCACGCTGGCTATGGCTACACCTTC
clone_size: .
d_call: .
v_call: TRBV21-1
j_call: TRBJ1-2

cdr3_aa: CSVDGRARTEAFF
cdr3_nt: TGCAGCGTTGATGGCAGGGCGAGAACTGAAGCTTTCTTT
clone_size: .
d_call: .
v_call: TRBV29-1
j_call: TRBJ1-1

cdr3_aa: CASSEALGGRTEAFF
cdr3_nt: TGTGCCAGCAGTGAAGCGCTTGGGGGACGCACTGAAGCTTTCTTT
clone_size: .
d_call: .
v_call: TRBV2
j_call: TRBJ1-1

cdr3_aa: CASSFGLAGTDTQYF
cdr3_nt: TGTGCCAGCAGCTTTGGGCTAGCGGGAACAGATACGCAGTATTTT
clone_size: .
d_call: TRBD2
v_call: TRBV13
j_call: TRBJ2-3

cdr3_aa: CASSYGSDTQYF
cdr3_nt: TGTGCCAGCAGTTACGGGTCAGATACGCAGTATTTT
clone_size: .
d_call: .
v_call: TRBV6-5
j_call: TRBJ2-3

cdr3_aa: CASSGQNYGYTF
cdr3_nt: TGTGCCAGCAGTGGACAGAACTATGGCTACACCTTC
clone_size: .
d_call: .
v_call: TRBV28
j_call: TRBJ1-2

cdr3_aa: CAGGTSGRGETQYF
cdr3_nt: TGTGCCGGCGGGACTAGCGGGAGGGGGGAGACCCAGTACTTC
clone_size: once
d_call: TRBD2
v_call: TRBV2
j_call: TRBJ2-5

cdr3_aa: CASSSGTAGNTIYF
cdr3_nt: TGCGCCAGCAGCTCCGGGACAGCTGGAAACACCATATATTTT
clone_size: .
d_call: TRBD1
v_call: TRBV5-1
j_call: TRBJ1-3

cdr3_aa: CASSQEQKAFF
cdr3_nt: TGCGCCAGCAGCCAAGAGCAGAAAGCTTTCTTT
clone_size: .
d_call: .
v_call: TRBV4-1
j_call: TRBJ1-1

cdr3_aa: CASSLATPRGTGELFF
cdr3_nt: TGTGCCAGCAGCTTAGCGACCCCCAGGGGGACCGGGGAGCTGTTTTTT
clone_size: .
d_call: TRBD1
v_call: TRBV7-9
j_call: TRBJ2-2